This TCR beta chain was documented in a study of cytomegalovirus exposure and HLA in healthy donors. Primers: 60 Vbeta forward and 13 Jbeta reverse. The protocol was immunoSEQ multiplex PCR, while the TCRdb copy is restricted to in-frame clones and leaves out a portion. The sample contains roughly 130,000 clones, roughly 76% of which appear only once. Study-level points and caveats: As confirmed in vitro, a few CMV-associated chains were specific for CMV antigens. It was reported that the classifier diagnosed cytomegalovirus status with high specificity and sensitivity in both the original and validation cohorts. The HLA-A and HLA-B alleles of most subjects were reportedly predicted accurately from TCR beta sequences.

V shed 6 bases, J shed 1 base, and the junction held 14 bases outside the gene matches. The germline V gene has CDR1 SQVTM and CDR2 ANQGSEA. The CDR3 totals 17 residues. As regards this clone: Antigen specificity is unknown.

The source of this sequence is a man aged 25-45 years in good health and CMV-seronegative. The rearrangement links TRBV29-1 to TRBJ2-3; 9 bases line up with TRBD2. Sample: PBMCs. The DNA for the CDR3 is TGCAGCGTAGGGGGGGCTAGCGGGGCCGGGGGCACAGATACGCAGTATTTT. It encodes CSVGGASGAGGTDTQYF.